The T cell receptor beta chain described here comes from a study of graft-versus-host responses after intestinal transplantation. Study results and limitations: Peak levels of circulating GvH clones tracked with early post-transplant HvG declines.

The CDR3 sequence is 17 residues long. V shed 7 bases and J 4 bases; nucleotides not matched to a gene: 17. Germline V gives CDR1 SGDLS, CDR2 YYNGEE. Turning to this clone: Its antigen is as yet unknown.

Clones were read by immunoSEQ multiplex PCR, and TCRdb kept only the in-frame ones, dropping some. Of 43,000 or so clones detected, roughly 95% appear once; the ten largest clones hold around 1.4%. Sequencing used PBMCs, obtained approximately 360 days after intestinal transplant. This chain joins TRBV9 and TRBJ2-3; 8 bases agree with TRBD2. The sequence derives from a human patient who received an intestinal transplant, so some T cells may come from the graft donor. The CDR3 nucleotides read TGTGCCAGCCGCCCGGGGAGACTAGCGAGATTGTCAGATACGCAGTATTTT. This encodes CASRPGRLARLSDTQYF.